These 18 T cell receptor beta chains were all obtained from the same sample, sequenced in a study of T cell repertoires in cytomegalovirus infection. TCRdb reprocessed the reads via MiXCR and lists one record per CDR3 protein. The data hold about 530,000 distinct CDR3 sequences, with roughly 29% observed a single time. The specimen sequenced was PBMCs. These receptors were taken from a human donor in good health (CMV status not recorded). Some clones in this sample may be carry-over from other donors' samples.

This clonotype was counted between two and nine times. This sequence joins TRBV7-3 and TRBJ2-3; 8 nucleotides line up with TRBD2. Germline CDR1 and CDR2: SGHTA and FQGTGA. The CDR3 has 15 residues. V lost 5 bases to trimming and J lost 1 base; unmatched junction nucleotides: 5. CDR3 residues: CASSPGRAGTDTQYF. The CDR3 DNA reads as TGTGCCAGCAGCCCCGGGAGGGCCGGCACAGATACGCAGTATTTT. Full variable domain (remainder filled in from reference TRBV7-3 and TRBJ2-3): GAGVSQTPSNKVTEKGKYVELRCDPISGHTALYWYRQSLGQGPEFLIYFQGTGAADDSGLPNDRFFAVRPEGSVSTLKIQRTERGDSAVYLCASSPGRAGTDTQYFGPGTRLTVL.

This clonotype was counted ten times or more. The rearrangement links TRBV7-2 to TRBJ2-5; 9 nucleotides align to TRBD2. The CDR3 is made up of 14 amino acids. Losses at the gene ends were 10 bases for V and 5 bases for J; bases not matched to a gene: 11. Germline V gene lookup returns CDR1 SGHTA and CDR2 FQGNSA. This CDR3 reads CATSAAGGSETQYF. Here the CDR3 DNA reads TGTGCCACCTCGGCGGCGGGAGGGTCGGAGACCCAGTACTTC.

This chain uses TRBV7-4 with TRBJ1-5; 7 bases fit TRBD1. The CDR3 runs 15 residues. Per germline, CDR1 SGHVT and CDR2 SQSDAQ. V was clipped by 4 bases and J by 0 bases; unmatched bases: 3. Here the CDR3 DNA reads TGTGCCAGCAGCTCGGACAGGACTAGCAATCAGCCCCAGCATTTT. This codes for CASSSDRTSNQPQHF.

This clonotype appeared a single time. The chain uses TRBV12-3 or TRBV12-4 and TRBJ2-3; D might be TRBD2 (7 bases). CDR3 length: 15 amino acids. Between the trimmed V and J ends, which lost 5 bases and 3 bases, there was a span of 15 bases. The CDR3 DNA sequence: TGTGCCAGCAGTCTCCTCCGGGGGGCTACAGATACGCAGTATTTT. This encodes CASSLLRGATDTQYF.

The chain combines TRBV20-1 with TRBJ2-4, with D unresolved. The V and J ends lost 1 base and 1 base respectively, with 8 bases between them. The CDR3 covers 14 residues. CDR1 DFQATT and CDR2 SNEGSKA come from the germline V gene (reference sequence). The CDR3 is CSARVANAKNIQYF. DNA of the CDR3: TGCAGTGCTAGAGTGGCGAATGCCAAAAACATTCAGTACTTC.

The chain joins TRBV20-1 to TRBJ2-3; a weak D match, TRBD2 (6 bases). This CDR3 region has 12 residues. The germline CDR1 and CDR2 sequences are DFQATT and SNEGSKA (reference sequence). V was cut by 4 bases and J by 2 bases, with 7 bases left in between. For the CDR3, the DNA is TGCAGTGCTACTAGCGACACAGATACGCAGTATTTT. It specifies CSATSDTDTQYF.

This clonotype has only a few counts. The V call is TRBV29-1, the J call TRBJ2-3; TRBD1 agrees at 9 bases. This CDR3 region has 12 residues. V trimming: 8 bases; J trimming: 4 bases; junction bases outside the gene matches: 4. CDR1 is SQVTM, CDR2 ANQGSEA, per germline. The CDR3 protein is CSLDRGPDTQYF. Written as DNA, the CDR3 is TGCAGCCTGGACAGGGGCCCAGATACGCAGTATTTT.

This clonotype appeared many times. The chain joins TRBV7-2 to TRBJ1-2, with unresolved D. The germline CDR1 and CDR2 sequences are SGHTA and FQGNSA. This CDR3 is 19 amino acids long. The V gene lost 7 bases and the J gene lost 1 base, with 28 bases spanning the gap. Here the CDR3 DNA reads TGTGCCAGCACCGATCGAGGCCATAATAAGATCGCAAATAACTATGGCTACACCTTC. Amino acids: CASTDRGHNKIANNYGYTF.

As for this clonotype: Being one base from a much bigger clone, this may be a read error. The chain is built from TRBV7-2 and TRBJ2-7; D unresolved. V was pared by 5 bases and J by 2 bases, with 16 bases between. Per the germline V gene, CDR1 is SGHTA and CDR2 is FQGNSA. This CDR3 is 15 amino acids long. CDR3 loop: CASSLEVNVTYEQYF. The CDR3 bases are TGTGCCAGCAGCCTCGAAGTCAACGTTACCTACGAGCAGTACTTC. The full variable domain, with the rest looked up from reference TRBV7-2 and TRBJ2-7, is GAGVSQSPSNKVTEKGKDVELRCDPISGHTALYWYRQSLGQGLEFLIYFQGNSAPDKSGLPSDRFSAERTGGSVSTLTIQRTQQEDSAVYLCASSLEVNVTYEQYFGPGTRLTVT.

The chain employs TRBV20-1 and TRBJ1-2; D gene unclear. The CDR3 contains 15 residues. Trimming removed 5 bases at V and 0 bases at J, with 16 bases between. From germline, CDR1 is DFQATT and CDR2 SNEGSKA (reference sequence). This CDR3 is CSAPASRTANYGYTF. In DNA form, the CDR3 reads TGCAGTGCTCCCGCCAGCAGAACCGCTAACTATGGCTACACCTTC.

Ten or more counts support this clonotype. V gene TRBV7-2 combines with J gene TRBJ1-2, with D unresolved. Trimming pared 0 bases from V and 3 bases from J, leaving 5 bases between. This CDR3 comprises 13 residues. The V gene's germline CDR1 is SGHTA and CDR2 FQGNSA. The CDR3 DNA follows: TGTGCCAGCAGCTTAGCGGTGGACTATGGCTACACCTTC. Translated: CASSLAVDYGYTF.

The J gene is TRBJ2-1, the V gene TRBV4-3; the match to TRBD2 covers 8 bases. The J segment lost 9 bases and the V segment lost 4 bases, leaving 8 bases of the junction unmatched. Germline V gives CDR1 LGHNA, CDR2 YSLEER. The CDR3 has 14 amino acids. The CDR3 is CASSRETSVGEQFF. In DNA, the CDR3 is TGCGCCAGCAGCCGAGAGACTAGCGTCGGTGAGCAGTTCTTC.

Written as DNA, the CDR3 is TGTGCCAGCAGCCAAGAGGGGCAAAATGGCTACACCTTC. Amino acids: CASSQEGQNGYTF. The gene calls are TRBV3-1 and TRBJ1-2; maybe TRBD1 (5 bases). Trimming pared 0 bases from V and 6 bases from J, leaving 8 bases between. Germline CDR1 and CDR2: LGHDT and YNNKEL (reference sequence). The CDR3 is made up of 13 amino acids. Supplemented by reference TRBV3-1 and TRBJ1-2, the full variable domain reads DTAVSQTPKYLVTQMGNDKSIKCEQNLGHDTMYWYKQDSKKFLKIMFSYNNKELIINETVPNRFSPKSPDKAHLNLHINSLELGDSAVYFCASSQEGQNGYTFGSGTRLTVV.

The CDR3 spells CASSQGLRYTGELFF. The CDR3 DNA reads TGTGCCAGCAGCCAGGGACTTCGGTACACCGGGGAGCTGTTTTTT. This chain links TRBV11-3 with TRBJ2-2; perhaps TRBD2 as D (6 bases). In germline, CDR1 is SGHNT, CDR2 YENEEA. The CDR3 runs 15 residues. V was pared by 5 bases and J by 3 bases, with 13 bases between. Full variable domain (outside the CDR3, taken from reference TRBV11-3 and TRBJ2-2): EAGVVQSPRYKIIEKKQPVAFWCNPISGHNTLYWYLQNLGQGPELLIRYENEEAVDDSQLPKDRFSAERLKGVDSTLKIQPAELGDSAVYLCASSQGLRYTGELFFGEGSRLTVL.

This clonotype has a handful of counts. This chain uses TRBV10-2 with TRBJ1-4, with D hard to call. Trimming left V 6 bases short and J 4 bases short, with 9 bases between. Germline-derived CDR1 and CDR2 are WSHSY and SAAADI. CDR3 length: 13 residues. CDR3 DNA: TGCGCCAGCAGCCGGGCAGTTAATGAAAAACTGTTTTTT. Translated: CASSRAVNEKLFF.

This clonotype appeared many times. The chain recombines TRBV7-2 with TRBJ2-5; the match to TRBD1 covers 9 bases. The junction had 15 bases not matched to a gene; V was cut back by 0 bases and J by 4 bases. Germline assignment: CDR1 SGHTA and CDR2 FQGNSA. This CDR3 comprises 19 residues. CDR3 coding DNA: TGTGCCAGCAGCTTAGCCCGGACAGGGGTGTTTCGATGGCTAGAGACCCAGTACTTC. Translating it yields CASSLARTGVFRWLETQYF.

The chain uses TRBV9 and TRBJ1-2; tentatively, D is TRBD1 (5 bases). The CDR3 is 13 residues long. Trimming stripped 2 bases from V and 4 bases from J, with 9 bases between. Germline-derived CDR1 and CDR2 are SGDLS and YYNGEE. The CDR3 loop is CASSVGGGYGYTF. In nucleotides, the CDR3 is TGTGCCAGCAGCGTCGGGGGGGGCTATGGCTACACCTTC. Based on the CDR3 plus reference TRBV9 and TRBJ1-2, the full variable domain is DSGVTQTPKHLITATGQRVTLRCSPRSGDLSVYWYQQSLDQGLQFLIQYYNGEERAKGNILERFSAQQFPDLHSELNLSSLELGDSALYFCASSVGGGYGYTFGSGTRLTVV.

This chain links TRBV4-1 with TRBJ2-3; TRBD2 agrees at 11 bases. Germline loops: CDR1 MGHRA, CDR2 YSYEKL. CDR3 length equals 16 residues. The trim removed 1 base at V and 5 bases at J, leaving 5 bases unmatched. The CDR3 is CASSQVLAGVKDTQYF. Written as DNA, the CDR3 is TGCGCCAGCAGCCAAGTACTAGCGGGAGTAAAAGATACGCAGTATTTT.